This TCR beta chain was captured by sequencing in a study of OX40 agonist ivuxolimab in advanced cancers. In the study overall: From roughly 20 to 85 years was the age range, with a mean of about 54 years, and around 84% were male. Three partial responders included one hepatocellular carcinoma patient and two cutaneous melanoma patients.

Remarks on this clone: Its antigen is not identified.

Blood draws occurred at baseline, cycle 4 day 1, and cycle 7 day 1. Study-level results: On average, CD8+ T cells showed a greater number of expanded clones than CD4+.

Only in-frame clones appear in the TCRdb table, and some are missing; sequencing was by immunoSEQ multiplex PCR. The sample contains under 90,000 clones, about 90% of which appear only once. The germline V and J ends were trimmed by 4 bases and 0 bases, with 5 bases remaining between them. The CDR3 length is 13 residues. Per germline, CDR1 SGHRS and CDR2 YFSETQ. The gene calls are TRBV5-1 and TRBJ1-3; D gene ambiguous. The sequence came from an adult with an advanced solid tumor such as melanoma, head and neck, liver or kidney cancer. The source was CD4+ or CD8+ T cells sorted from blood, collected in a trial of the OX40 agonist ivuxolimab. CDR3 protein: CASSADSGNTIYF. Here the CDR3 DNA reads TGCGCCAGCAGCGCCGACTCTGGAAACACCATATATTTT.